A single sample is the source of the 16 T cell receptor beta chains below, sequenced in a study of T cell responses to AZD1222 COVID-19 vaccine. Sequenced by immunoSEQ multiplex PCR; TCRdb stores in-frame clones only, minus some. The data show 150,000 to 200,000 clones, more than 85% seen once. The sequencing here drew on peripheral blood, taken 28 days after the second AZD1222 dose. The receptors come from an adult who received the AZD1222 COVID-19 vaccine.

The chain employs TRBV2 and TRBJ1-4; 7 positions match TRBD1. CDR1 and CDR2 from the germline V gene are SNHLY and FYNNEI. The CDR3 runs 14 residues. With 5 bases clipped from V and 5 bases from J, the junction kept 5 bases outside the gene matches. CDR3 coding DNA: TGTGCCAGCAGTTTTCGGGACAGCAATGAAAAACTGTTTTTT. Translating gives CASSFRDSNEKLFF.

V gene TRBV19 combines with J gene TRBJ1-5; D may be TRBD1 (5 bases). The germline V gene encodes CDR1 LNHDA and CDR2 SQIVND (reference sequence). The length of the CDR3 is 15 residues. V was cut by 1 base and J by 4 bases, with 11 bases left in between. The CDR3 here is CASSIGDARNQPQHF. The CDR3 DNA reads as TGTGCCAGTAGTATAGGGGACGCGAGGAATCAGCCCCAGCATTTT.

This chain connects TRBV3-1 (or the pseudogene TRBV3-2) to TRBJ2-7, with D possibly matching TRBD1 (6 bases). The length of the CDR3 is 15 residues. Germline V CDR1 and CDR2: LGHDT, YNNKEL (reference sequence). V lost 1 base and J 0 bases, leaving 10 bases between the germline ends. The CDR3 DNA reads as TGTGCCAGCAGCCAAGCGAACAGGGTCTCCTACGAGCAGTACTTC. Its protein is CASSQANRVSYEQYF.

The chain combines TRBV28 with TRBJ1-5; TRBD1 is a possible D gene (5 bases). Germline values: CDR1 MDHEN, CDR2 SYDVKM. Trimming took 2 bases from V and 3 from J, leaving 8 bases between them. This CDR3 contains 14 residues. This CDR3 is CASSLTGANQPQHF. The CDR3, as DNA: TGTGCCAGCAGTTTAACAGGAGCCAATCAGCCCCAGCATTTT.

The chain recombines TRBV7-2 with TRBJ1-6; D is undetermined. The germline V gene encodes CDR1 SGHTA and CDR2 FQGNSA. This CDR3 has 15 amino acids. Deletions cut 1 base from V and 0 bases from J, with 4 bases between. The CDR3 DNA follows: TGTGCCAGCAGCTTAGACAGCTCCTATAATTCACCCCTCCACTTT. Translating it yields CASSLDSSYNSPLHF. Full variable domain (missing parts from reference TRBV7-2 and TRBJ1-6): GAGVSQSPSNKVTEKGKDVELRCDPISGHTALYWYRQSLGQGLEFLIYFQGNSAPDKSGLPSDRFSAERTGGSVSTLTIQRTQQEDSAVYLCASSLDSSYNSPLHFGNGTRLTVT.

The chain is built from TRBV5-1 and TRBJ2-5; weak D call: TRBD2 (7 bases). This CDR3 has 14 amino acids. The V end lost 0 bases, the J end lost 5 bases, and 11 bases lay between the germline ends. The germline V gene encodes CDR1 SGHRS and CDR2 YFSETQ. The CDR3 nucleotides read TGCGCCAGCAGCTTGGCGGGGGGCGGGGAGACCCAGTACTTC. This encodes CASSLAGGGETQYF.

The chain links TRBV7-8 to TRBJ1-3, with a weak D call TRBD1 (5 bases). The CDR3 extends over 15 amino acids. The germline V and J ends were trimmed by 5 bases and 3 bases, with 14 bases remaining between them. Germline CDR1 SGHVS, CDR2 FQNEAQ. For the CDR3, the DNA is TGTGCCAGCAGCCTTCCGGCCAGGGTTGGAAACACCATATATTTT. Amino acids: CASSLPARVGNTIYF.

This chain links TRBV12-5 with TRBJ2-5; no clear D. V dropped 6 bases and J dropped 3 bases, with 8 bases sitting between them. CDR3 length: 12 amino acids. CDR1 and CDR2 (germline): LGHNT, FRNRAP. CDR3 residues: CASGDLKETQYF. DNA of the CDR3: TGTGCTAGTGGGGACCTTAAAGAGACCCAGTACTTC.

CDR3 sequence (DNA): TGTGCCAGCAGCTTGAGGTTGGGACAGGGAGGGAACCCAAGGGCTTTCTTT. This gives the protein CASSLRLGQGGNPRAFF. The chain couples TRBV5-6 to TRBJ1-1; 9 bases are a match to TRBD1. Germline-derived CDR1 and CDR2 are SGHDT and YYEEEE. V shed 1 base, J shed 11 bases, and the junction held 18 bases outside the gene matches. The CDR3 length is 17 residues.

DNA for the CDR3: TGTGCCAGCAGAGGGACAGGGGGCGAATTTCAGCCCCAGCATTTT. Translating gives CASRGTGGEFQPQHF. The V and J genes are TRBV2 and TRBJ1-5, with TRBD1 matching 12 bases. CDR1 and CDR2 from the germline V gene are SNHLY and FYNNEI. The V gene end was trimmed by 6 bases and the J gene end by 6 bases; junction bases not matched to a gene: 6. The CDR3 is 15 amino acids.

The V call is TRBV7-2, the J call TRBJ2-1, with 8 bases lining up with TRBD2. This CDR3 spans 17 amino acids. V lost 5 bases to trimming and J lost 0 bases; unmatched junction nucleotides: 9. Germline CDR1 SGHTA, CDR2 FQGNSA. The CDR3 region is CASSLGAGVGSYNEQFF. The DNA for the CDR3 is TGTGCCAGCAGCCTCGGAGCGGGGGTAGGCTCCTACAATGAGCAGTTCTTC. The complete variable domain, with remaining parts taken from reference TRBV7-2 and TRBJ2-1, reads GAGVSQSPSNKVTEKGKDVELRCDPISGHTALYWYRQSLGQGLEFLIYFQGNSAPDKSGLPSDRFSAERTGGSVSTLTIQRTQQEDSAVYLCASSLGAGVGSYNEQFFGPGTRLTVL.

The chain carries TRBV28 and TRBJ2-7; D not certain. The CDR3 runs to 13 residues. Germline-derived CDR1 and CDR2 are MDHEN and SYDVKM. The V end was cut by 3 bases, the J end by 1 base, with 7 bases between. CDR3 amino acids: CASSFMESYEQYF. Here the CDR3 DNA reads TGTGCCAGCAGTTTTATGGAATCCTACGAGCAGTACTTC.

The chain has TRBV2 and TRBJ1-2; D perhaps matches TRBD1 (5 bases). The ends were cut back, 2 bases at V and 2 bases at J, with 12 bases in the middle. Germline-derived CDR1 and CDR2 are SNHLY and FYNNEI. The CDR3 extends over 15 amino acids. CDR3 region: CASSERGRFNYGYTF. The CDR3 DNA is TGTGCCAGCAGTGAAAGGGGACGGTTCAACTATGGCTACACCTTC.

This clone was found a few times. This chain connects TRBV9 to TRBJ2-7, with D possibly called TRBD1 or TRBD2 (5 bases each). Germline V gene lookup returns CDR1 SGDLS and CDR2 YYNGEE. Trimming left V 0 bases short and J 6 bases short, with 13 bases between. The CDR3 runs 14 residues. This CDR3 is CASSVGAGAAEQYF. The DNA for the CDR3 is TGTGCCAGCAGCGTAGGAGCCGGGGCGGCCGAGCAGTACTTC. Based on the CDR3 plus reference TRBV9 and TRBJ2-7, the full variable domain is DSGVTQTPKHLITATGQRVTLRCSPRSGDLSVYWYQQSLDQGLQFLIQYYNGEERAKGNILERFSAQQFPDLHSELNLSSLELGDSALYFCASSVGAGAAEQYFGPGTRLTVT.

V gene TRBV28 combines with J gene TRBJ2-3; 10 bases agree with TRBD2. CDR1 and CDR2 (germline): MDHEN, SYDVKM. V was clipped by 11 bases and J by 6 bases; unmatched bases: 23. The CDR3 totals 18 residues. This chain's CDR3 is CASQGVLAGDGFLDTQYF. CDR3 bases: TGTGCCTCACAGGGGGTTCTAGCGGGAGATGGATTTTTGGATACGCAGTATTTT.

The chain uses TRBV5-1 and TRBJ2-5, with D maybe TRBD1 (5 bases). CDR1 is SGHRS and CDR2 is YFSETQ in the germline V gene. This CDR3 is built from 14 residues. V was clipped by 4 bases and J by 4 bases, with 14 bases between them. CDR3 residues: CASSAQQGGETQYF. CDR3 coding DNA: TGCGCCAGCAGCGCCCAGCAGGGTGGAGAGACCCAGTACTTC.